This TCR beta chain stems from a study of blood T cell repertoires in COVID-19. Overall study context: Some COVID-19 samples were acute and others convalescent; all came from the United States, Italy and Spain. The cDNA or gDNA used as material had been derived from T cells, B-cell-depleted T cells, or PBMCs.

Per the study methods: Nucleated cell counts were estimated from reference gene primer amplification. Profiled with immunoSEQ multiplex PCR; TCRdb holds only in-frame clones, not every one. V, J and clone size are those of that table, while D and trimming were read from the DNA. The sample yields some 150,000 clones, approximately 90% seen once. The germline V and J ends were trimmed by 5 bases and 1 base, with 5 bases remaining between them. This CDR3 has 12 residues. Per germline, CDR1 SEHNR and CDR2 FQNEAQ (reference sequence). This rearrangement joins TRBV7-9 to TRBJ1-1, with D possibly TRBD1 on 5 matching bases. This TCR came from a woman of 80 years or more with acute or convalescent COVID-19. The specimen sequenced was peripheral blood. This CDR3 reads CASSQGNTEAFF. CDR3 coding DNA: TGTGCCAGCAGCCAGGGGAACACTGAAGCTTTCTTT.